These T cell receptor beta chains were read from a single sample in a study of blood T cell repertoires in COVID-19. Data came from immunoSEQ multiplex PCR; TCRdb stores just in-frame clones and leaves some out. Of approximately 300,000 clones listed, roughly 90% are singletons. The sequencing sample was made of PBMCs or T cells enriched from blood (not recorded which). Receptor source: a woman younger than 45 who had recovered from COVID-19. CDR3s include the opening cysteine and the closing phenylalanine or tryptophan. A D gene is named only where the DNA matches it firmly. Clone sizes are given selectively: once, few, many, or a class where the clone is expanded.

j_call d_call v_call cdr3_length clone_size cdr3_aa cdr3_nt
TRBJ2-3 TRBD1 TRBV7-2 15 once CASSLQGANTDTQYF TGTGCCAGCAGCTTACAGGGGGCCAACACAGATACGCAGTATTTT
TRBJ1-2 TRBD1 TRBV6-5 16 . CASSSRDRIGPGVDTF TGTGCCAGCAGTTCCCGGGACAGGATTGGCCCTGGGGTAGACACCTTC
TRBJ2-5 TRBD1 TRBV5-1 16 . CASRWGTGGSQETQYF TGCGCCAGCAGATGGGGAACAGGGGGATCCCAAGAGACCCAGTACTTC
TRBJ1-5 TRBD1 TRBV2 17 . CASRTGTGYGSNQPQHF TGTGCCAGCAGAACCGGGACAGGGTATGGGAGCAATCAGCCCCAGCATTTT
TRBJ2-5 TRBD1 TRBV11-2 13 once CASSWGQVETQYF TGTGCCAGCAGCTGGGGACAGGTAGAGACCCAGTACTTC
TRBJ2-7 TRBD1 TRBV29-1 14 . CSVFDRVYGHEQYF TGCAGCGTCTTCGACAGGGTGTATGGTCACGAGCAGTACTTC
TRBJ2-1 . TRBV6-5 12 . CASSYESGEQFF TGTGCCAGCAGTTACGAGTCGGGAGAGCAGTTCTTC
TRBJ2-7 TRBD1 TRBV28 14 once CASRRRDRVYEQYF TGTGCCAGCCGACGCCGGGACAGGGTCTACGAGCAGTACTTC
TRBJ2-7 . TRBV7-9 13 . CASLKGGAYEQYF TGTGCCAGCCTAAAGGGGGGGGCCTACGAGCAGTACTTC
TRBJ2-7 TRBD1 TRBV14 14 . CASSQGGGLYEQYF TGTGCCAGCAGCCAAGGAGGGGGCCTCTACGAGCAGTACTTC
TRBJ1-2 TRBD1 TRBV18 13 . CASSPDRSYGYTF TGTGCCAGCTCACCGGACAGGAGCTATGGCTACACCTTC
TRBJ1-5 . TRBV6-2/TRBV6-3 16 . CASSYETVYSNQPQHF TGTGCCAGCAGTTATGAAACAGTTTATAGCAATCAGCCCCAGCATTTT
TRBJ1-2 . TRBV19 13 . CASSIGQGYGYTF TGTGCCAGTAGTATCGGTCAGGGGTATGGCTACACCTTC
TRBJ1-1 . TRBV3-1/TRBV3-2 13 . CASSQGGEGEAFF TGTGCCAGCAGCCAAGGGGGGGAAGGTGAAGCTTTCTTT
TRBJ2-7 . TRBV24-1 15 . CATSDSTGISYEQYF TGTGCCACCAGTGATTCAACAGGGATCTCCTACGAGCAGTACTTC
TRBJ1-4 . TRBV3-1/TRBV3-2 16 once CASSPLSSGIDGKLFF TGTGCCAGCAGCCCCCTATCGTCGGGGATTGATGGAAAACTGTTTTTT
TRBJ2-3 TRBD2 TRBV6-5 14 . CASTELAGANTQYF TGTGCCAGCACAGAGCTAGCGGGAGCGAATACGCAGTATTTT
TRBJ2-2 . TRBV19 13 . CASRRTGGGELFF TGTGCCAGTAGGAGAACGGGTGGCGGGGAGCTGTTTTTT
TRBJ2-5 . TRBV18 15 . CASSPLPLAKETQYF TGTGCCAGCTCACCCCTACCCCTAGCGAAAGAGACCCAGTACTTC
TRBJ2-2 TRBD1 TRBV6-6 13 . CASSYQGAGELFF TGTGCCAGCAGTTACCAGGGGGCCGGGGAGCTGTTTTTT
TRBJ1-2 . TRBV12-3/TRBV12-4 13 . CASSPRTGIGYTF TGTGCCAGCAGCCCCAGAACCGGGATCGGCTACACCTTC
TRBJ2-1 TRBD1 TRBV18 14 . CASSPWTGVNEQFF TGTGCCAGCTCACCATGGACAGGGGTGAATGAGCAGTTCTTC
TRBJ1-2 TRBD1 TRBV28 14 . CASRVQGALDGYTF TGTGCCAGCAGAGTTCAGGGGGCGCTCGATGGCTACACCTTC